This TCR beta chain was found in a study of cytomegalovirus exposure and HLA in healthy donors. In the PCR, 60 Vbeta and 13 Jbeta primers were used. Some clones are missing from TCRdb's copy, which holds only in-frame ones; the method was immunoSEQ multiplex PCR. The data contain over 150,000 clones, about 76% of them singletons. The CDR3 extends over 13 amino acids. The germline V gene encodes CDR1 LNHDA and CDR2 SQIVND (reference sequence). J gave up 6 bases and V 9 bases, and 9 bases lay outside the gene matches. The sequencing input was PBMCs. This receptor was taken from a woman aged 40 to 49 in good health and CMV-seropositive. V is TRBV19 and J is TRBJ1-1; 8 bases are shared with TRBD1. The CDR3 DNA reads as TGTGCCAGCTGCGACAGGGGCGGGTCTGAAGCTTTCTTT. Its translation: CASCDRGGSEAFF.